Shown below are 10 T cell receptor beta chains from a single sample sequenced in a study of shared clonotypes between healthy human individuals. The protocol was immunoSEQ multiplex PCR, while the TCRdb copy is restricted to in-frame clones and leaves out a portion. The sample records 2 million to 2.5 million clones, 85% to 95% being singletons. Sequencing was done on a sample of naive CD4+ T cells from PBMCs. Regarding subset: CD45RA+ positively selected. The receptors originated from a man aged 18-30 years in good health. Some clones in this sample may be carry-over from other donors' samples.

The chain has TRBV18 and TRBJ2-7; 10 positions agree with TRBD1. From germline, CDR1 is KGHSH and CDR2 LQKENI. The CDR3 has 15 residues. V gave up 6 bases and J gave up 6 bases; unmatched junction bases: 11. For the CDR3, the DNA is TGTGCCAGCTCGACCACCCGGGACAGGGGACGCGAGCAGTACTTC. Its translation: CASSTTRDRGREQYF.

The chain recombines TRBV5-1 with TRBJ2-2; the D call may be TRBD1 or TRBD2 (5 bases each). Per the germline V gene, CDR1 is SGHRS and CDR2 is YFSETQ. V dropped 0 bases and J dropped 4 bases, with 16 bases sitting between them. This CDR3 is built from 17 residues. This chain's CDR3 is CASSLESATRGTGELFF. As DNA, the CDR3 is TGCGCCAGCAGCTTGGAGTCCGCAACTAGGGGCACCGGGGAGCTGTTTTTT.

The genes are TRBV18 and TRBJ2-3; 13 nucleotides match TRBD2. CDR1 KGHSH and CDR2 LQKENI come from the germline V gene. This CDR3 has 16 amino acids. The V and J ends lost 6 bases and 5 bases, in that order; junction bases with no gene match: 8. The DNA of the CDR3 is TGTGCCAGCTCGAAAGGACTAGCGGGAGTAAGAGATACGCAGTATTTT. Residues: CASSKGLAGVRDTQYF.

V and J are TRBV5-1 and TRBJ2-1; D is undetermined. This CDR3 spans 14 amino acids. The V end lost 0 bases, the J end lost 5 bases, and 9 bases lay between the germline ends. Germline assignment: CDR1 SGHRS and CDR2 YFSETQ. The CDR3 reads CASSLGLSDNEQFF. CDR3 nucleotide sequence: TGCGCCAGCAGCTTGGGACTCAGCGACAATGAGCAGTTCTTC. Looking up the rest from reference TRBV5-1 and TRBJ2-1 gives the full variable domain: KAGVTQTPRYLIKTRGQQVTLSCSPISGHRSVSWYQQTPGQGLQFLFEYFSETQRNKGNFPGRFSGRQFSNSRSEMNVSTLELGDSALYLCASSLGLSDNEQFFGPGTRLTVL.

Here the CDR3 DNA reads TGTGCCAGCAGTTCATTGGGTGAGGGACACAGCTCCTACGAGCAGTACTTC. Translation: CASSSLGEGHSSYEQYF. This chain joins TRBV27 and TRBJ2-7, with D maybe TRBD1 (6 bases). The CDR3 contains 17 residues. Germline CDR1 MNHEY, CDR2 SMNVEV (reference sequence). With 4 bases removed from V and 0 bases from J, the gap between germline ends came to 19 bases.

CDR3 protein: CASSRAGNSYEQYF. As DNA, the CDR3 is TGTGCCAGTAGCAGAGCGGGCAACTCCTACGAGCAGTACTTC. This chain uses TRBV19 with TRBJ2-7, with a possible D match to TRBD2 (6 bases). Germline V gene lookup returns CDR1 LNHDA and CDR2 SQIVND (reference sequence). The CDR3 runs to 14 residues. Trimming took off 6 bases at V and 0 bases at J, with 12 bases between the two ends.

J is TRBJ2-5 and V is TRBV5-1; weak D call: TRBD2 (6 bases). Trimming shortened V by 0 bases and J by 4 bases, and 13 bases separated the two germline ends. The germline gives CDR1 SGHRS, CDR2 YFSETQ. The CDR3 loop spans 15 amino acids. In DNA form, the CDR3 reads TGCGCCAGCAGCTTGGAAGGTGGGGGAGGAGAGACCCAGTACTTC. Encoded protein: CASSLEGGGGETQYF.

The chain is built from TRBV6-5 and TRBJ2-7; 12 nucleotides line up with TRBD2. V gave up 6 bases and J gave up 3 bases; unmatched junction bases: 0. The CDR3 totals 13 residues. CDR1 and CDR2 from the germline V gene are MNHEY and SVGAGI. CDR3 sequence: CASRLAGGYEQYF. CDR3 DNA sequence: TGTGCCAGCAGACTAGCGGGAGGCTACGAGCAGTACTTC.

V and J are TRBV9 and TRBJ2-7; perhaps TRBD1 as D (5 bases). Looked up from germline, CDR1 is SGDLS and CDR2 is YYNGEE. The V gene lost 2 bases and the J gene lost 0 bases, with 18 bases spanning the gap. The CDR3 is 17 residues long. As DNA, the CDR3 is TGTGCCAGCAGCGTGCAACCCCAGGGCGGAATCTCCTACGAGCAGTACTTC. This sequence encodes CASSVQPQGGISYEQYF.

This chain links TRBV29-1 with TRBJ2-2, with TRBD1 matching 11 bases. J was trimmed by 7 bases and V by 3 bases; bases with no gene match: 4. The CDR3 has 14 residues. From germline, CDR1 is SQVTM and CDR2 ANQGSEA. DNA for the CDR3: TGCAGCGTTGAGGACAGGGGGCTTAGCGGGGAGCTGTTTTTT. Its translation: CSVEDRGLSGELFF.